This TCR beta chain was sequenced during a study of blood T cell repertoires in COVID-19. Across the whole study: Sites in the United States, Italy and Spain provided acute and convalescent COVID-19 samples.

Source study methods: Estimates of nucleated cell counts were drawn from the amplification of reference gene primers. Sequenced by immunoSEQ multiplex PCR; TCRdb stores in-frame clones only, minus some. D and trimming were read from the DNA, whereas the V and J calls and clone size are those reported in that table. The top ten hold 0.6% to 0.9% of the sample, which has about 200,000 clones, about 95% seen once. Patients at the Seattle site were enrolled during active infection and followed longitudinally. V shed 3 bases, J shed 6 bases, and the junction held 11 bases outside the gene matches. The CDR3 contains 14 residues. The germline gives CDR1 DFQATT, CDR2 SNEGSKA (reference sequence).

The chain carries TRBV20-1 and TRBJ2-7, with 7 bases fitting TRBD1. The clonotype originates from a man aged 25 to 40 with COVID-19, enrolled during active disease. The sequenced material came from peripheral blood. As DNA, the CDR3 is TGCAGTGCTAGTTTCGGTTTTGGGACAGTCGAGCAGTACTTC. Residues: CSASFGFGTVEQYF.